The present entry profiles one T cell receptor beta chain with its context. This sample stems from a study of blood T cell repertoires in COVID-19. Study-level background: The origin of the acute and convalescent COVID-19 samples was the United States, Italy and Spain. PBMCs, B-cell-depleted T cells, or T cells were the source of the cDNA or gDNA that made up the material.

Those who participated ranged in age from roughly 18 to 90 years and resided in about two dozen US areas. Assay used: immunoSEQ multiplex PCR; TCRdb lists only in-frame clones, some missing. The sample contains around 500,000 clones, roughly 90% of which appear only once. This CDR3 region has 13 residues. Unmatched junction bases numbered 7, after V lost 6 bases and J lost 5 bases. CDR1 and CDR2 (germline): SGHDT, YYEEEE. The chain employs TRBV5-6 and TRBJ2-5; 7 bases match TRBD1. The source is a woman in her thirties or forties who had recovered from COVID-19. Sequencing input: PBMCs or T cells enriched from blood (not recorded which). The DNA for the CDR3 is TGTGCCAGCAAAACGACAGGGCTGGAGACCCAGTACTTC. It is translated as CASKTTGLETQYF. Based on the CDR3 plus reference TRBV5-6 and TRBJ2-5, the full variable domain is DAGVTQSPTHLIKTRGQQVTLRCSPKSGHDTVSWYQQALGQGPQFIFQYYEEEERQRGNFPDRFSGHQFPNYSSELNVNALLLGDSALYLCASKTTGLETQYFGPGTRLLVL.